This T cell receptor (beta chain) was recorded in a study of T cells in Graves' hyperthyroidism and ophthalmopathy. Amplification yielded TCR beta CDR3 regions, with RNA transcripts as the source. HTBI primers were employed in a first-round RT-PCR of the TCR CDR3. TCRdb processed the multiplex PCR reads anew with MiXCR; each CDR3 protein has one entry. The sample yields nearly 600,000 distinct CDR3 sequences, 14% seen once. This clonotype was picked up many times. Germline lookup yields CDR1 SGHRS and CDR2 YFSETQ. The V and J ends lost 3 bases and 7 bases respectively, with 8 bases between them. The CDR3 runs to 12 residues.

The sample consisted of blood. The chain employs TRBV5-1 and TRBJ2-1; D call uncertain. This TCR derives from a woman younger than 35 with Graves' ophthalmopathy. For the CDR3, the DNA is TGCGCCAGCAGCTCCGACCGAAATGAGCAGTTCTTC. As protein: CASSSDRNEQFF.